A single sample gave rise to the 21 T cell receptor beta chains below, sequenced in a study of blood T cell repertoires in COVID-19. TCRdb's copy holds only in-frame clones and misses some; the assay was immunoSEQ multiplex PCR. The table lists 170,000 or so clones, approximately 85% of them singletons. What was sequenced was PBMCs or T cells enriched from blood (not recorded which). Source of these receptors: a man in his forties who had recovered from COVID-19.

V gene TRBV6-5 combines with J gene TRBJ1-2; the match to TRBD1 covers 7 bases. The CDR3 loop spans 14 amino acids. Germline V lookup: CDR1 MNHEY, CDR2 SVGAGI. Losses at the gene ends were 7 bases for V and 8 bases for J; bases not matched to a gene: 13. Here the CDR3 reads CASTLTDRVTGYTF. As DNA, the CDR3 is TGTGCCAGCACATTAACCGACAGGGTGACGGGCTACACCTTC.

This chain's CDR3 is CASSTPGQYNQPQHF. For the CDR3, the DNA is TGTGCCAGTAGTACCCCGGGACAGTACAATCAGCCCCAGCATTTT. The chain carries TRBV19 and TRBJ1-5; 7 bases are a match to TRBD1. The CDR3 length is 15 residues. J gave up 3 bases and V 4 bases, and 6 bases lay outside the gene matches. Germline CDR1 LNHDA, CDR2 SQIVND (reference sequence).

The chain's CDR3 is CASSFRTATTNYGYTF. The CDR3 DNA is TGTGCCAGCAGCTTCAGGACAGCCACCACTAACTATGGCTACACCTTC. This chain connects TRBV7-9 to TRBJ1-2, with D possibly TRBD1 on 6 matching bases. The ends were cut back, 3 bases at V and 0 bases at J, with 14 bases in the middle. CDR1 and CDR2 (germline): SEHNR, FQNEAQ (reference sequence). The CDR3 length is 16 residues.

CDR3 bases: TGTGCCACCACCTGGGGGGGGGTCGGCTACACCTTC. The encoded protein is CATTWGGVGYTF. This chain links TRBV15 with TRBJ1-2; TRBD1 might be the D (5 bases). Per germline, CDR1 LNHNV and CDR2 YYDKDF (reference sequence). The CDR3 has 12 residues. V lost 7 bases, J lost 8 bases, and 14 bases lay in between.

This rearrangement joins TRBV5-1 to TRBJ2-7, with 10 bases lining up with TRBD1. This CDR3 has 15 amino acids. The junction had 6 bases not matched to a gene; V was cut back by 4 bases and J by 2 bases. Per germline, CDR1 SGHRS and CDR2 YFSETQ. This CDR3 reads CASSRDGQGAYEQYF. CDR3 in DNA: TGCGCCAGCAGCCGGGACGGACAGGGGGCCTACGAGCAGTACTTC.

V is TRBV30 and J is TRBJ1-3, with D unresolved. Trimming cost V 0 bases and J 0 bases, with 6 bases left between them. Germline lookup yields CDR1 GTSNPN and CDR2 SVGIG (reference sequence). The CDR3 spans 14 residues. This CDR3 is CAWSVQISGNTIYF. CDR3 bases: TGTGCCTGGAGTGTACAAATCTCTGGAAACACCATATATTTT.

This clone was recorded only once. The chain combines TRBV5-6 with TRBJ2-1; D gene ambiguous. CDR1 is SGHDT and CDR2 is YYEEEE in the germline V gene. V lost 7 bases and J 10 bases, leaving 12 bases between the germline ends. The CDR3 runs to 11 residues. CDR3 DNA: TGTGCCAGCGGGCCGTCCCTCGAGCAGTTCTTC. It is translated as CASGPSLEQFF.

The rearrangement links TRBV15 to TRBJ2-7; 7 positions match TRBD1. The V gene's germline CDR1 is LNHNV and CDR2 YYDKDF (reference sequence). Trimming removed 0 bases from V and 2 bases from J; junction bases left unmatched: 4. The CDR3 extends over 15 amino acids. The CDR3 loop reads CATSRDTGDTYEQYF. CDR3 sequence (DNA): TGTGCCACCAGCAGAGATACAGGGGACACCTACGAGCAGTACTTC.

This clone occurred once. The CDR3 DNA is TGTGCCAGCAGCTTGGCGGTCGGGAACAACTATGGCTACACCTTC. It yields the protein CASSLAVGNNYGYTF. V usage is TRBV5-5 and J usage is TRBJ1-2; D unresolved. Germline-derived CDR1 and CDR2 are SGHKS and YYEKEE (reference sequence). This CDR3 comprises 15 residues. Between the trimmed V and J ends, which lost 0 bases and 2 bases, there was a span of 11 bases.

This chain joins TRBV19 and TRBJ1-5; TRBD1 agrees at 9 bases. Germline trimming cut 5 bases from V and 4 bases from J; bases unmatched to any gene: 6. Germline V gives CDR1 LNHDA, CDR2 SQIVND (reference sequence). The CDR3 totals 15 residues. CDR3 DNA: TGTGCCAGTAGTTTCGGACAGGGGAGAAATCAGCCCCAGCATTTT. Translating gives CASSFGQGRNQPQHF.

The V call is TRBV5-5, the J call TRBJ1-1; 7 positions agree with TRBD1. The CDR3 spans 14 residues. With V trimmed by 3 bases and J by 1 base, 3 bases remained unmatched. In germline, CDR1 is SGHKS, CDR2 YYEKEE (reference sequence). CDR3: CASSWGTANTEAFF. The CDR3 DNA is TGTGCCAGCAGCTGGGGGACAGCGAACACTGAAGCTTTCTTT. The complete variable domain, with remaining parts taken from reference TRBV5-5 and TRBJ1-1, reads DAGVTQSPTHLIKTRGQQVTLRCSPISGHKSVSWYQQVLGQGPQFIFQYYEKEERGRGNFPDRFSARQFPNYSSELNVNALLLGDSALYLCASSWGTANTEAFFGQGTRLTVV.

With respect to this clone: In the same sample, other DNA sequences code for this CDR3. The chain links TRBV30 to TRBJ1-1; weak D call: TRBD1 (5 bases). Germline V gives CDR1 GTSNPN, CDR2 SVGIG (reference sequence). The CDR3 sequence is 13 residues long. V lost 1 base and J 2 bases, leaving 8 bases between the germline ends. CDR3 protein: CAWSGDSNTEAFF. DNA of the CDR3: TGTGCCTGGAGTGGGGACTCCAACACTGAAGCTTTCTTT.

The V call is TRBV30, the J call TRBJ1-6; tentatively, D is TRBD1 (6 bases). Germline V CDR1 and CDR2: GTSNPN, SVGIG (reference sequence). The V and J ends lost 3 bases and 3 bases respectively, with 9 bases between them. This CDR3 is 14 amino acids long. Written as DNA, the CDR3 is TGTGCCTGGAGCCCGACAGGCTATAATTCACCCCTCCACTTT. Its protein product is CAWSPTGYNSPLHF.

The rearrangement links TRBV27 to TRBJ1-1; 10 bases agree with TRBD1. The CDR3 loop spans 13 amino acids. The germline V gene has CDR1 MNHEY and CDR2 SMNVEV (reference sequence). The CDR3 DNA is TGTGCTTCGGGACAGGGGTCGAGAACTGAAGCTTTCTTT. Amino acid sequence: CASGQGSRTEAFF.

This sequence joins TRBV3-1 (or the pseudogene TRBV3-2) and TRBJ2-1; 8 bases map to TRBD2. Germline-derived CDR1 and CDR2 are LGHDT and YNNKEL (reference sequence). The CDR3 runs 17 residues. V lost 4 bases, J lost 0 bases, and 8 bases stayed unmatched. CDR3 nucleotides: TGTGCCAGCAGCCCAAGTATAGCGGGAAACTCCTACAATGAGCAGTTCTTC. It encodes CASSPSIAGNSYNEQFF.

This clone was recorded only once. The chain couples TRBV5-1 to TRBJ2-2; D remains unclear. The germline V and J ends were trimmed by 4 bases and 10 bases, with 17 bases remaining between them. The CDR3 is made up of 14 amino acids. Germline V gene data show CDR1 as SGHRS and CDR2 as YFSETQ. The CDR3 is CASSLDQTKVELFF. In DNA, the CDR3 is TGCGCCAGCAGCCTCGACCAGACAAAAGTGGAGCTGTTTTTT. Filled out from reference TRBV5-1 and TRBJ2-2, the complete variable domain reads KAGVTQTPRYLIKTRGQQVTLSCSPISGHRSVSWYQQTPGQGLQFLFEYFSETQRNKGNFPGRFSGRQFSNSRSEMNVSTLELGDSALYLCASSLDQTKVELFFGEGSRLTVL.

This clone was seen just once. V gene TRBV27 combines with J gene TRBJ1-2, with D perhaps TRBD1 (6 bases). Between the trimmed V and J ends, which lost 0 bases and 6 bases, there was a span of 17 bases. In germline, CDR1 is MNHEY, CDR2 SMNVEV (reference sequence). This CDR3 is built from 16 residues. CDR3 amino acids: CASSLSVRGGPDGYTF. CDR3 bases: TGTGCCAGCAGTTTATCTGTTCGCGGGGGGCCAGATGGCTACACCTTC.

The V call is TRBV18, the J call TRBJ1-2, with 10 positions matching TRBD1. This CDR3 has 13 residues. The germline gives CDR1 KGHSH, CDR2 LQKENI. V dropped 8 bases and J dropped 8; count of bases not matched to a gene: 8. CDR3 DNA: TGTGCCAGCAAAACGGGACAGGGGAAGGGCTACACCTTC. Its protein is CASKTGQGKGYTF.

The chain employs TRBV10-3 and TRBJ1-3; the D is unclear. The CDR3 extends over 18 amino acids. V was shortened by 4 bases and J by 0 bases, with 19 bases between the two germline ends. The germline gives CDR1 ENHRY, CDR2 SYGVKD. In DNA form, the CDR3 reads TGTGCCATCAGTGTTCGGGAACAGCTAACAAGCTCTGGAAACACCATATATTTT. Amino acids: CAISVREQLTSSGNTIYF.

J is TRBJ1-5 and V is TRBV6-5; TRBD1 matches 12 bases. J lost 6 bases, V lost 6 bases, and 3 bases had no gene match. The CDR3 covers 14 residues. Germline CDR1 and CDR2: MNHEY and SVGAGI. The CDR3 DNA is TGTGCCAGCAGGGGACAGGGGGCTACTCAGCCCCAGCATTTT. Its translation: CASRGQGATQPQHF.

Notes on this clone: The identical CDR3 is also encoded by other nucleotide sequences in the sample. This chain joins TRBV15 and TRBJ2-5; D unclear. There are 12 residues in the CDR3. CDR1 is LNHNV and CDR2 is YYDKDF in the germline V gene (reference sequence). V lost 0 bases and J 5 bases, leaving 4 bases between the germline ends. In DNA form, the CDR3 reads TGTGCCACCAGCAGAGAACGGGAGACCCAGTACTTC. Residues: CATSRERETQYF.